Presented here are 20 T cell receptor beta chains from one specimen sequenced in a study of blood T cells in healthy people across ages. A second PCR of 7 to 11 cycles used a sample-barcoded 5' primer and a J-beta primer mix. TCRdb redid the calling of the 5' RACE reads with MiXCR, one entry per CDR3 protein. The sample holds around 870,000 distinct CDR3 sequences, around 30% seen once. Sequencing used blood. The receptors stem from a woman over 75 in good health.

This clonotype was seen repeatedly, ten times or more. The CDR3 sequence is CASSPQFSNQPQHF. The CDR3 region has the DNA TGTGCCAGCAGCCCACAGTTTAGCAATCAGCCCCAGCATTTT. The V call is TRBV3-1, the J call TRBJ1-5; D remains ambiguous. With 4 bases removed from V and 0 bases from J, the gap between germline ends came to 7 bases. The CDR3 spans 14 residues. CDR1 and CDR2 from the germline V gene are LGHDT and YNNKEL (reference sequence). Complete variable domain (other parts from reference TRBV3-1 and TRBJ1-5): DTAVSQTPKYLVTQMGNDKSIKCEQNLGHDTMYWYKQDSKKFLKIMFSYNNKELIINETVPNRFSPKSPDKAHLNLHINSLELGDSAVYFCASSPQFSNQPQHFGDGTRLSIL.

V and J are TRBV20-1 and TRBJ2-3, with D maybe TRBD2 (6 bases). V gave up 3 bases and J gave up 5 bases, with 12 bases separating them. Germline CDR1 reads DFQATT; CDR2 reads SNEGSKA (reference sequence). This CDR3 is built from 13 residues. CDR3 in DNA: TGCAGTGCTAGGGGGGGTTCCGGAGATACGCAGTATTTT. The encoded protein is CSARGGSGDTQYF.

The chain links TRBV4-3 to TRBJ1-1, with 8 nucleotides matching TRBD1. The CDR3 consists of 16 residues. Germline V gives CDR1 LGHNA, CDR2 YSLEER. The ends lost 1 base at V and 0 bases at J; junction bases unmatched: 4. CDR3 nucleotide sequence: TGCGCCAGCAGCCAAGGGACAGGGACGATGAACACTGAAGCTTTCTTT. Translated, it gives CASSQGTGTMNTEAFF.

This chain connects TRBV9 to TRBJ2-5; TRBD2 matches 10 bases. This CDR3 region has 15 residues. Germline loops: CDR1 SGDLS, CDR2 YYNGEE. Trimming cost V 3 bases and J 5 bases; bases outside gene matches: 7. The DNA for the CDR3 is TGTGCCAGCAGCGGTGGAGCGGGGGGGCCTGAGACCCAGTACTTC. Amino acid sequence: CASSGGAGGPETQYF. Full variable domain (rest looked up from reference TRBV9 and TRBJ2-5): DSGVTQTPKHLITATGQRVTLRCSPRSGDLSVYWYQQSLDQGLQFLIQYYNGEERAKGNILERFSAQQFPDLHSELNLSSLELGDSALYFCASSGGAGGPETQYFGPGTRLLVL.

In this sample, this clonotype turned up a few times. This may arise from a read error, as a much more abundant clone is one base away. This chain joins TRBV20-1 and TRBJ2-5, with 7 nucleotides matching TRBD1. CDR1 is DFQATT, CDR2 SNEGSKA, per germline (reference sequence). The CDR3 sequence is 14 residues long. V gave up 6 bases and J gave up 11 bases; unmatched junction bases: 18. The CDR3 DNA reads TGCAGTGCATCGACAGGGTTGGGGTACAATGAGCAGTACTTC. This encodes CSASTGLGYNEQYF.

The chain recombines TRBV27 with TRBJ2-2; 8 positions agree with TRBD2. Unmatched junction bases numbered 8, after V lost 4 bases and J lost 4 bases. This CDR3 spans 16 amino acids. Germline CDR1 is MNHEY and CDR2 is SMNVEV (reference sequence). CDR3 sequence: CASSSPSGGGTGELFF. CDR3 DNA: TGTGCCAGCAGTTCTCCGAGCGGGGGTGGCACCGGGGAGCTGTTTTTT.

To note about this clonotype: Just one base apart from a much larger clone, this may be a read error. The chain has TRBV5-6 and TRBJ2-3; 11 bases map to TRBD2. Germline CDR1 SGHDT, CDR2 YYEEEE. This CDR3 is built from 17 residues. The CDR3 region is CASSRRLAGTSTDMQYF. Here the CDR3 DNA reads TGTGCCAGCAGCCGGAGACTAGCGGGGACTAGCACAGATATGCAGTATTTT. The full variable domain, rest sourced from reference TRBV5-6 and TRBJ2-3, is DAGVTQSPTHLIKTRGQQVTLRCSPKSGHDTVSWYQQALGQGPQFIFQYYEEEERQRGNFPDRFSGHQFPNYSSELNVNALLLGDSALYLCASSRRLAGTSTDMQYFGPGTRLTVL.

The rearrangement links TRBV5-1 to TRBJ1-4; possibly TRBD1 for D (6 bases). Looked up from germline, CDR1 is SGHRS and CDR2 is YFSETQ. V was pared by 7 bases and J by 5 bases, with 15 bases between. The CDR3 spans 14 residues. The CDR3 DNA reads as TGCGCCAGCGGACCGGGACAAATAAATGAAAAACTGTTTTTT. Its translation: CASGPGQINEKLFF.

Points on this clonotype: Germline and junction disagree at one end, which may indicate a read error. This sequence joins TRBV7-2 and TRBJ2-2, with D possibly TRBD2 on 5 matching bases. This CDR3 has 13 amino acids. CDR1 is SGHTA and CDR2 is FQGNSA in the germline V gene. CDR3 amino acids: CASSPDLAGEPFF. The CDR3 DNA sequence: TGTGCCAGCAGCCCCGATTTGGCCGGGGAGCCGTTTTTT.

This clonotype was counted at least ten times. The chain uses TRBV20-1 and TRBJ1-2; TRBD1 matches 9 bases. Trimming cost V 6 bases and J 7 bases; bases outside gene matches: 6. Germline V gives CDR1 DFQATT, CDR2 SNEGSKA (reference sequence). This CDR3 has 12 amino acids. The CDR3 reads CSAPGQGGGYTF. The DNA of the CDR3 is TGCAGTGCCCCGGGACAGGGCGGTGGCTACACCTTC.

This clonotype was counted ten times or more. The chain carries TRBV7-2 and TRBJ1-2; D may be TRBD1 (6 bases). Germline V gene sequence: CDR1 SGHTA, CDR2 FQGNSA. V lost 5 bases, J lost 8 bases, and 12 bases lay in between. The CDR3 loop spans 12 amino acids. CDR3: CASSPRQVGYTF. The CDR3 nucleotides are TGTGCCAGCAGCCCTAGACAGGTCGGCTACACCTTC.

J is TRBJ1-5 and V is TRBV12-3 or TRBV12-4, with D possibly TRBD1 on 5 matching bases. V lost 2 bases to trimming and J lost 2 bases, with 7 bases between them. The CDR3 has 14 amino acids. CDR3: CASSLWGGNQPQHF. As DNA, the CDR3 is TGTGCCAGCAGTTTATGGGGGGGCAATCAGCCCCAGCATTTT.

The chain employs TRBV29-1 and TRBJ2-5; the D is unclear. V gave up 4 bases and J gave up 1 base, with 13 bases separating them. Looked up from germline, CDR1 is SQVTM and CDR2 is ANQGSEA. This CDR3 spans 14 amino acids. The CDR3 DNA reads as TGCAGCGTTGGTAGTAGAGGACCCCAAGAGACCCAGTACTTC. This encodes CSVGSRGPQETQYF.

This clonotype occurred a few times. The V call is TRBV7-2, the J call TRBJ1-5; a weak D match, TRBD1 (6 bases). The CDR3 sequence is 15 residues long. V was shortened by 5 bases and J by 9 bases, with 20 bases between the two germline ends. Looked up from germline, CDR1 is SGHTA and CDR2 is FQGNSA. The CDR3 DNA is TGTGCCAGCAGCCAACAGGGAAACCGACCCAGGCCCCAGCATTTT. Residues: CASSQQGNRPRPQHF.

The chain couples TRBV2 to TRBJ1-1; D is possibly TRBD1 (6 bases). V was shortened by 6 bases and J by 10 bases, with 15 bases between the two germline ends. CDR1 and CDR2 from the germline V gene are SNHLY and FYNNEI. There are 12 residues in the CDR3. CDR3 in amino acids: CASSTGGRRAFF. The CDR3 DNA follows: TGTGCCAGCAGCACTGGGGGGCGACGAGCTTTCTTT. The variable domain in full, with the rest retrieved from reference TRBV2 and TRBJ1-1, is EPEVTQTPSHQVTQMGQEVILRCVPISNHLYFYWYRQILGQKVEFLVSFYNNEISEKSEIFDDQFSVERPDGSNFTLKIRSTKLEDSAMYFCASSTGGRRAFFGQGTRLTVV.

CDR3: CASSLGQANNQPQHF. CDR3 nucleotide sequence: TGTGCCAGCAGCCTGGGACAGGCTAACAATCAGCCCCAGCATTTT. The chain employs TRBV6-2 or TRBV6-3 and TRBJ1-5; 8 bases are shared with TRBD1. The V segment lost 6 bases and the J segment 3 bases; nucleotides outside the gene matches: 7. This CDR3 contains 15 residues. Germline assignment: CDR1 MNHEY and CDR2 SVGEGT.

In this sample, this clonotype turned up a few times. This may stem from a read error, because a much larger clone lies one nucleotide away. The genes are TRBV12-3 or TRBV12-4 and TRBJ2-5; the match to TRBD2 covers 8 bases. With V trimmed by 1 base and J by 11 bases, 15 bases remained unmatched. The CDR3 runs to 16 residues. Written as DNA, the CDR3 is TGTGCCAGCAGTTTAGGGAGGACTAGCATTTACAATGAGCAGTACTTC. This gives the protein CASSLGRTSIYNEQYF.

The V and J genes are TRBV10-3 and TRBJ2-1; no clear D gene. Germline V gene lookup returns CDR1 ENHRY and CDR2 SYGVKD. The CDR3 runs 12 residues. Trimming removed 7 bases at V and 5 bases at J, with 9 bases between. CDR3 region: CAIKDGHNEQFF. The CDR3 nucleotides are TGTGCCATCAAGGACGGCCACAATGAGCAGTTCTTC.

This clonotype was detected ten times or more. V usage is TRBV12-3 or TRBV12-4 and J usage is TRBJ1-5; no clear D gene. This CDR3 spans 15 amino acids. V was shortened by 9 bases and J by 0 bases, with 15 bases between the two germline ends. The CDR3 DNA follows: TGTGCCAGTAAGTCGTCACAGAATAGCAATCAGCCCCAGCATTTT. As protein: CASKSSQNSNQPQHF.

Many counts were recorded for this clonotype. The chain is built from TRBV12-3 or TRBV12-4 and TRBJ1-2, with a possible D match to TRBD1 (5 bases). CDR3 size: 15 residues. The V and J ends lost 0 bases and 6 bases respectively, with 14 bases between them. The CDR3 sequence: CASSLASRAGDGYTF. The DNA of the CDR3 is TGTGCCAGCAGTTTAGCATCAAGGGCGGGGGATGGCTACACCTTC.